The 29 T cell receptor beta chains given below trace back to one sample, sequenced in a study of T cells in women clearing cervical HPV infection. Here immunoSEQ multiplex PCR was the method, and the copy in TCRdb shows in-frame clones only, minus some. The sample spans 25,000 to 30,000 clones; the ten largest clones claim 8.5% to 14%. Sequencing used blood buffy coat. Receptors were obtained from a woman aged 18 to 75 with a cervical HPV16 infection that either progressed to CIN3+ or cleared (not recorded which).

About this clone itself: Read coverage stops 3 residues before the CDR3 terminus; the germline J gene supplies the remainder. This chain links TRBV28 with TRBJ2-1, with TRBD2 identical over 12 bases. The germline V gene has CDR1 MDHEN and CDR2 SYDVKM. The J segment lost 7 bases and the V segment lost 7 bases, leaving 8 bases of the junction unmatched. The CDR3 spans 15 residues. CDR3 DNA, as far as it was read: TGTGCCAGCACCTTCGGACTAGCGGGAATGAATGAG. Residues: CASTFGLAGMNE. The whole CDR3 reads CASTFGLAGMNEQFF.

With regard to this clone: The read terminates 3 residues before the CDR3 end, so the remaining end is supplied by the germline J gene. V is TRBV5-1 and J is TRBJ1-1; D uncertain. This CDR3 is built from 14 residues. Trimming took 0 bases from V and 1 from J, leaving 7 bases between them. CDR1 is SGHRS, CDR2 YFSETQ, per germline. CDR3: CASSLEQRNTEAFF. CDR3 DNA, as far as it was read: TGCGCCAGCAGCTTGGAGCAGCGGAACACTGAA.

Of note for this clone: The read finishes 3 residues shy of the CDR3 end, and the germline J gene is used to complete it. The V gene is TRBV7-9, the J gene TRBJ1-2; 8 positions match TRBD1. The CDR3 consists of 14 residues. Germline loops: CDR1 SEHNR, CDR2 FQNEAQ (reference sequence). CDR3 sequence reads: CASSPTGVTYDYTF. Incomplete CDR3 DNA: TGTGCCAGCAGCCCGACAGGGGTTACCTACGAC.

In regard to this clone: The CDR3 goes on 3 residues after the read ends, and that part is filled in from the germline J gene. The rearrangement joins TRBV10-2 to TRBJ1-1, with D perhaps matching TRBD1 (5 bases). The CDR3 length is 13 residues. CDR1 WSHSY and CDR2 SAAADI come from the germline V gene. The V end lost 10 bases, the J end lost 3 bases, and 15 bases lay between the germline ends. The CDR3 DNA, read in part, is TGCGCCACCACTTCAGGGCGTCACACTGAA. Its protein product is CATTSGRHTE. The whole CDR3 is CATTSGRHTEAFF.

As concerns this clone: The DNA ends 3 residues before the CDR3 does, and the rest of the CDR3 is filled in from the germline J gene. The J gene is TRBJ1-5, the V gene TRBV2, with D possibly being TRBD1 (5 bases). The V end lost 7 bases, the J end lost 6 bases, and 16 bases lay between the germline ends. The CDR3 sequence is 14 residues long. From germline, CDR1 is SNHLY and CDR2 FYNNEI. The sequenced part of the CDR3 DNA is TGTGCCAGCAATGTGGGGGGGAATGTTCAGCCC. It specifies CASNVGGNVQP. The whole CDR3 region reads CASNVGGNVQPQHF.

Notes on this clone: The missing CDR3 end, 3 residues past where the read stops, is filled in from the germline J gene. The chain combines TRBV6-1 with TRBJ2-6; no clear D. Trimming took off 0 bases at V and 1 base at J, with 7 bases between the two ends. This CDR3 has 16 amino acids. Germline CDR1 is MNHNS and CDR2 is SASEGT. Partial CDR3 DNA: TGTGCCAGCAGTGAAGCCCTCTTTTCTGGGGCCAACGTC. It is translated as CASSEALFSGANV. The entire CDR3 protein reads CASSEALFSGANVLTF.

On this clone: From the germline J gene comes the end of the CDR3, since the read stops 3 residues before it. The chain carries TRBV4-1 and TRBJ2-5; 11 nucleotides align to TRBD1. Germline CDR1 and CDR2: MGHRA and YSYEKL. This CDR3 has 13 residues. V lost 4 bases, J lost 7 bases, and 2 bases stayed unmatched. CDR3 bases read: TGCGCCAGCAGCCCGGGACAGGGGGGGACC. Translating gives CASSPGQGGT. Given in full, the CDR3 is CASSPGQGGTQYF.

A word on this clone: The read ends 3 residues early relative to the CDR3; the germline J gene fills the gap. The rearrangement uses TRBV5-1 and TRBJ1-1, with a possible D match to TRBD1 (5 bases). Germline lookup yields CDR1 SGHRS and CDR2 YFSETQ. The CDR3 runs 14 residues. Trimming pared 0 bases from V and 4 bases from J, leaving 10 bases between. CDR3 DNA, as far as it was read: TGCGCCAGCAGCTTGGTCGTCGGGGGCACTGAA. Translation gives CASSLVVGGTE. The whole CDR3 protein reads CASSLVVGGTEAFF.

As concerns this clone: The missing CDR3 end, 3 residues past where the read stops, is filled in from the germline J gene. The chain is built from TRBV29-1 and TRBJ2-1; TRBD2 agrees at 7 bases. This CDR3 has 19 residues. The V and J ends lost 2 bases and 8 bases, in that order; junction bases with no gene match: 24. Germline V lookup: CDR1 SQVTM, CDR2 ANQGSEA. CDR3 DNA, as far as it was read: TGCAGCGTTGAATCCAACTTGGCTTACGGTCTAGCGGTCATGGATGAG. It encodes CSVESNLAYGLAVMDE. The full-length CDR3 reads as CSVESNLAYGLAVMDEQFF.

Worth noting for this clone: The CDR3 end lies 3 residues beyond the end of the read and is filled in from the germline J gene. The rearrangement joins TRBV28 to TRBJ2-1; 7 bases fit TRBD1. The CDR3 extends over 17 amino acids. Germline trimming cut 5 bases from V and 1 base from J; bases unmatched to any gene: 11. Looked up from germline, CDR1 is MDHEN and CDR2 is SYDVKM. Incomplete CDR3 DNA: TGTGCCAGCAGTCCCTCCACATCCAGGGGGTCCTACAATGAG. Amino acid sequence: CASSPSTSRGSYNE. The whole CDR3 reads CASSPSTSRGSYNEQFF.

To note about this clone: Its ends do not fully match the called genes, so a read error is possible. The CDR3 is cut off 3 residues early in the read; its end comes from the germline J gene. The same CDR3 also results from other DNA sequences found in this sample. V and J are TRBV7-8 and TRBJ1-3; D may be TRBD1 (6 bases). Germline CDR1 reads SGHVS; CDR2 reads FQNEAQ. The CDR3 has 12 residues. The CDR3 DNA, read in part, is TGTGCCGGGGGGGGCACGGGAAACACA. Residues: CAGGGTGNT. The CDR3 in full is CAGGGTGNTIYF.

Of note for this clone: A read error may produce the germline difference seen at one junction end. Read data end 3 residues before the CDR3 end; the end is taken from the germline J gene. This rearrangement joins TRBV4-2 to TRBJ2-3, with 11 bases matching TRBD2. The CDR3 contains 16 residues. Germline values: CDR1 LGHNA, CDR2 YNFKEQ. The DNA read from the CDR3 is TGCGCCAGCAGCCAGGTAGCGGGGGGGCAAGGAGATACG. Amino acids: CASSQVAGGQGDT. The complete CDR3 reads CASSQVAGGQGDTQYF.

As to this clone: The DNA ends 3 residues before the CDR3 does, and the rest of the CDR3 is filled in from the germline J gene. V is TRBV18 and J is TRBJ2-2, with no clear D. CDR3 length: 15 amino acids. Germline CDR1 KGHSH, CDR2 LQKENI. The CDR3 spells CASSPYEATNEKLFF. CDR3 bases read: TGTGCCAGCTCCCCCTACGAGGCAACTAATGAAAAG.

About this clone itself: One end of the junction does not line up with germline, which may come from a read error. The read comes to an end 3 residues before the CDR3 does, leaving the germline J gene to fill in the end. This same CDR3 is encoded by further DNA sequences in the sample. The genes are TRBV18 and TRBJ1-3, with D hard to call. CDR3 length equals 16 residues. Germline loops: CDR1 KGHSH, CDR2 LQKENI. The CDR3 loop reads CASSLTGGSSGNTIYF. Partial CDR3 DNA: TGTGCCAGCTCACTAACCGGAGGGTCCTCCGGAAACACA.

With regard to this clone: The junction departs from the called germline gene at one end, perhaps through a read error. Read coverage stops 3 residues before the CDR3 terminus; the germline J gene supplies the remainder. The sample has other DNA sequences that encode this CDR3 too. This chain connects TRBV18 to TRBJ1-3; 7 bases line up with TRBD1. This CDR3 has 13 residues. The germline CDR1 and CDR2 sequences are KGHSH and LQKENI. The sequenced CDR3 bases are TGTGCCAGCTCACGGACAGGTGGAAACACA. This gives the protein CASSRTGGNT. The full CDR3 protein reads CASSRTGGNTIYF.

In regard to this clone: Its ends do not fully match the called genes, so a read error is possible. The CDR3 end is not reached by the read, which stops 3 residues before it; the germline J gene fills it in. Other nucleotide sequences from this sample produce the same CDR3. The chain links TRBV2 to TRBJ1-3; 10 bases line up with TRBD1. Germline CDR1 is SNHLY and CDR2 is FYNNEI. This CDR3 region has 15 residues. CDR3 loop: CASSRDRGSGNTIYF. The DNA read from the CDR3 is TGTGCCAGCAGCCGGGACAGGGGCTCTGGAAACACG.

With respect to this clone: The read stops 3 residues short of the end of the CDR3; the missing end is completed from the germline J gene. This rearrangement joins TRBV6-1 to TRBJ1-5; D is perhaps TRBD1 (5 bases). This CDR3 comprises 18 residues. Germline V CDR1 and CDR2: MNHNS, SASEGT. The V gene lost 1 base and the J gene lost 3 bases, with 19 bases spanning the gap. The CDR3 DNA, read in part, is TGTGCCAGCAGTGAAGTTTGGGGCTCAGTTTCTTTCAATCAGCCC. Translation: CASSEVWGSVSFNQP. The entire CDR3 reads CASSEVWGSVSFNQPQHF.

Details on this clone: From the germline J gene comes the end of the CDR3, since the read stops 3 residues before it. The genes are TRBV29-1 and TRBJ1-1; D may be TRBD1 (5 bases). The CDR3 runs 13 residues. Looked up from germline, CDR1 is SQVTM and CDR2 is ANQGSEA. CDR3 bases read: TGCAGCGTTGAATCGGCCGGGGGATGGGCA. It encodes CSVESAGGWA. The full CDR3 protein reads CSVESAGGWAAFF.

On this clone: Coverage ceases 3 residues before the CDR3 finishes, and the germline J gene fills in the end. The rearrangement uses TRBV7-9 and TRBJ1-1, with D possibly TRBD1 on 5 matching bases. V was clipped by 3 bases and J by 4 bases, with 6 bases between them. The CDR3 is 12 amino acids. Germline CDR1 reads SEHNR; CDR2 reads FQNEAQ (reference sequence). CDR3 DNA, as far as it was read: TGTGCCAGCAGCTTTGGGGCCACTGAA. The encoded protein is CASSFGATE. In full, the CDR3 reads CASSFGATEAFF.

CDR3 residues: CASSSSGTSGNEQFF. The sequenced part of the CDR3 DNA is TGTGCCAGCAGCTCCTCCGGGACTAGCGGAAATGAG. The gene calls are TRBV7-3 and TRBJ2-1, with TRBD2 identical over 11 bases. The read ends 3 residues shy of where the CDR3 ends; the end is completed using the germline J gene. Germline-derived CDR1 and CDR2 are SGHTA and FQGTGA. The CDR3 length is 15 residues. Trimming at V came to 4 bases and at J to 7 bases, leaving 6 bases not matched to a gene.

The CDR3 region is CASNLVGLTEAFF. The sequenced part of the CDR3 DNA is TGTGCCAGTAATCTTGTGGGGCTCACTGAA. The rearrangement joins TRBV19 to TRBJ1-1, with D possibly TRBD1 on 5 matching bases. With the read ending 3 residues before the CDR3 end, the germline J gene is used to fill in that end. The CDR3 extends over 13 amino acids. The V and J ends lost 7 bases and 4 bases respectively, with 13 bases between them. The germline CDR1 and CDR2 sequences are LNHDA and SQIVND (reference sequence).

Comments on this clone: Sequencing ends 3 residues short of the CDR3 end; the germline J gene provides the rest. The chain employs TRBV7-9 and TRBJ1-2; D possibly corresponds to TRBD1 (5 bases). The germline CDR1 and CDR2 sequences are SEHNR and FQNEAQ (reference sequence). There are 12 residues in the CDR3. Trimming took 3 bases from V and 6 from J, leaving 8 bases between them. The sequenced part of the CDR3 DNA is TGTGCCAGCAGCTTCCCCAGGGATGGC. It is translated as CASSFPRDG. The CDR3, in full, reads CASSFPRDGYTF.

Regarding this clone: The CDR3 end falls 3 residues outside the read, so it is completed with the germline J gene. This chain uses TRBV13 with TRBJ2-7; 11 nucleotides agree with TRBD2. Germline V gene data show CDR1 as PRHDT and CDR2 as FYEKMQ (reference sequence). The CDR3 extends over 16 amino acids. After removal of 4 bases from V and 2 bases from J, the junction contained 7 bases not matched to a gene. The chain's CDR3 is CASSSTGTSGTYEQYF. CDR3 bases read: TGTGCCAGCAGCTCGACCGGGACTAGCGGAACCTACGAG.

As to this clone: The read falls 3 residues short of the CDR3 end, and the missing part is taken from the germline J gene. The chain uses TRBV6-1 and TRBJ2-1; 11 bases fit TRBD2. V lost 6 bases to trimming and J lost 2 bases; unmatched junction nucleotides: 9. The CDR3 extends over 17 amino acids. CDR1 and CDR2 from the germline V gene are MNHNS and SASEGT. The covered CDR3 bases are TGTGCCAGCAGAGAAAGTAGCGGGGGGGCTGCCTACAATGAG. It translates to CASRESSGGAAYNE. The entire CDR3 sequence reads CASRESSGGAAYNEQFF.

The CDR3 here is CSAWTGASYEQYF. CDR3 bases read: TGCAGTGCTTGGACAGGAGCCTCCTACGAG. V is TRBV20-1 and J is TRBJ2-7, with 7 bases matching TRBD1. The read terminates 3 residues before the CDR3 end, so the remaining end is supplied by the germline J gene. Trimming at V came to 5 bases and at J to 0 bases, leaving 4 bases not matched to a gene. The CDR3 extends over 13 amino acids. Germline values: CDR1 DFQATT, CDR2 SNEGSKA (reference sequence).

About this clone itself: The CDR3 end falls 3 residues outside the read, so it is completed with the germline J gene. The chain has TRBV7-3 and TRBJ2-5; the match to TRBD1 covers 8 bases. Germline values: CDR1 SGHTA, CDR2 FQGTGA. The CDR3 covers 14 residues. V lost 5 bases, J lost 3 bases, and 5 bases stayed unmatched. This chain's CDR3 is CASSAQGAKETQYF. The DNA read from the CDR3 is TGTGCCAGCAGCGCCCAGGGGGCGAAAGAGACC.

Worth noting for this clone: The missing CDR3 end, 3 residues past where the read stops, is filled in from the germline J gene. This chain joins TRBV5-4 and TRBJ1-4, with unresolved D. CDR3 size: 14 residues. CDR1 and CDR2 from the germline V gene are SGHNT and YYREEE (reference sequence). V was shortened by 5 bases and J by 8 bases, with 16 bases between the two germline ends. Incomplete CDR3 DNA: TGTGCCAGCAGTCCTGGCCCCGGGGAGGAAAAA. Translation gives CASSPGPGEEK. The complete CDR3 protein is CASSPGPGEEKLFF.

A note on this clone: The read terminates 3 residues before the CDR3 end, so the remaining end is supplied by the germline J gene. The V and J genes are TRBV5-1 and TRBJ1-1; 9 nucleotides agree with TRBD1. The CDR3 runs to 15 residues. V lost 3 bases to trimming and J lost 4 bases; unmatched junction nucleotides: 7. The V gene's germline CDR1 is SGHRS and CDR2 YFSETQ. CDR3 DNA (partial): TGCGCCAGCAGCTCGGACAGGGGCGTATTCACTGAA. This codes for CASSSDRGVFTE. The full CDR3 protein reads CASSSDRGVFTEAFF.

In regard to this clone: The CDR3 end lies 3 residues beyond the end of the read and is filled in from the germline J gene. The V and J genes are TRBV5-8 and TRBJ1-5, with 9 bases fitting TRBD1. CDR1 and CDR2 (germline): SGHTS, YDEGEE. CDR3 size: 15 residues. V was pared by 5 bases and J by 5 bases, with 8 bases of the junction left unmatched. The CDR3 protein is CASRQDRGRDQPQHF. The sequenced CDR3 bases are TGTGCCAGCAGGCAGGACAGGGGAAGGGATCAGCCC.